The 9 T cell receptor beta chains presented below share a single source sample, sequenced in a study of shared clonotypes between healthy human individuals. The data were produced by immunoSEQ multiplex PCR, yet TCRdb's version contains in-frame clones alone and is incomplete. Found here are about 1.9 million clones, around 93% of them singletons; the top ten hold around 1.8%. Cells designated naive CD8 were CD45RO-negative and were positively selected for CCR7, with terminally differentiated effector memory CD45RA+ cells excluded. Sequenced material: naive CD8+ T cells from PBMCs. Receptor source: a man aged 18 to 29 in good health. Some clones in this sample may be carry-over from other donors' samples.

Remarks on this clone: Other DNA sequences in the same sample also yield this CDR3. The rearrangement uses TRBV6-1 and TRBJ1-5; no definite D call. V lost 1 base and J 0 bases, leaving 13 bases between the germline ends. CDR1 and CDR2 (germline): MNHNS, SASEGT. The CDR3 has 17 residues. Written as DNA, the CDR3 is TGTGCCAGCAGTGAAGTCGGACGGGTCTATAGCAATCAGCCCCAGCATTTT. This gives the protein CASSEVGRVYSNQPQHF.

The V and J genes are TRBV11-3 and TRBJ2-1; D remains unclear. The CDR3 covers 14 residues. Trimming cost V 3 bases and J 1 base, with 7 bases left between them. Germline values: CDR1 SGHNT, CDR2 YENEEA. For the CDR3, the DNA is TGTGCCAGCAGCTTTTCGGATTCCTACAATGAGCAGTTCTTC. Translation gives CASSFSDSYNEQFF.

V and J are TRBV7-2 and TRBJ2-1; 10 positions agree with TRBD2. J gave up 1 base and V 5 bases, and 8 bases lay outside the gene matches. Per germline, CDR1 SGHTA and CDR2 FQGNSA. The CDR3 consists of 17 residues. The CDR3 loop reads CASSRDSGRSSYNEQFF. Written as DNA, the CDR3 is TGTGCCAGCAGCCGAGATAGCGGGAGGAGTTCCTACAATGAGCAGTTCTTC.

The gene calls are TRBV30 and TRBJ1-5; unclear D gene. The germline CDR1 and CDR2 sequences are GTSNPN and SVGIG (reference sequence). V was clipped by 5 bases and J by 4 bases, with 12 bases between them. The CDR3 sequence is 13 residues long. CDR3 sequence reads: CAWSARGNQPQHF. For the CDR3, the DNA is TGTGCCTGGTCCGCCCGGGGAAATCAGCCCCAGCATTTT.

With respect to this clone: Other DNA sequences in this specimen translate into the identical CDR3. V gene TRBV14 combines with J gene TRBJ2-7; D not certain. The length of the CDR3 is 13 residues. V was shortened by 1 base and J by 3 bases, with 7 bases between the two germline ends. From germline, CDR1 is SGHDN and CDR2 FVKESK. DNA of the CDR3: TGTGCCAGCAGCCAAGGGCGCAGCTACGAGCAGTACTTC. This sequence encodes CASSQGRSYEQYF.

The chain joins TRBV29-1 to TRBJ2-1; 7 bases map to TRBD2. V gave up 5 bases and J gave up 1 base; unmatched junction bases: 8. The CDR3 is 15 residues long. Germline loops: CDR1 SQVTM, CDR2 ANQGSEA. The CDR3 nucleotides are TGCAGCGTTCAAGGACTAGTTTGGTCCTACAATGAGCAGTTCTTC. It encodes CSVQGLVWSYNEQFF.

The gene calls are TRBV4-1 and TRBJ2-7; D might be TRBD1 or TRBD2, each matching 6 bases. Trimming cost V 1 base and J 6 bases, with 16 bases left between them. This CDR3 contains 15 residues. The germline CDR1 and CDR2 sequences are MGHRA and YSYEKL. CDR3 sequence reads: CASSQVGGAGGEQYF. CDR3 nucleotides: TGCGCCAGCAGCCAAGTGGGGGGCGCAGGAGGCGAGCAGTACTTC.

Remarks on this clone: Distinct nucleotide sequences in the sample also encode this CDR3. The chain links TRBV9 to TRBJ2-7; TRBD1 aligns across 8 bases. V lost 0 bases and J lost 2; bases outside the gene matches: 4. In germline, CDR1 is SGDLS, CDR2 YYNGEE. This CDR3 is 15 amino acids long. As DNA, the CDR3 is TGTGCCAGCAGCGTAGCCGGGACAGGAACCTACGAGCAGTACTTC. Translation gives CASSVAGTGTYEQYF.

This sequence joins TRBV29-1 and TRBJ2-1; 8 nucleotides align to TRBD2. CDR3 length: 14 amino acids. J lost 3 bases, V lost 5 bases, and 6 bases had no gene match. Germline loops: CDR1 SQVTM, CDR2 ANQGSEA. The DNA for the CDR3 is TGCAGCGTTTCGGGGCGGGAGGACTACAATGAGCAGTTCTTC. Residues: CSVSGREDYNEQFF.